Listed below are T cell receptor beta chains from one sample, sequenced in a study of shared clonotypes between healthy human individuals. The data were produced by immunoSEQ multiplex PCR, yet TCRdb's version contains in-frame clones alone and is incomplete. Among about 2.4 million clones listed, 93% were seen once. Sequencing used naive CD4+ T cells from PBMCs. The receptor set was obtained from a man aged 18-30 years in good health. Some clones in this sample may be carry-over from other donors' samples. The CDR3 runs from the conserved cysteine through the conserved F or W. Each record gives: clone size, D gene, J gene, V gene, CDR3 DNA, CDR3 protein. A D gene is named only where the DNA matches it firmly. Clone size is given for some rows only: seen once, a few or many times, or a class if the clone is expanded.

abundance: .
d_gene: .
j_gene: TRBJ1-5
v_gene: TRBV28
CDR3nt: TGTGCCAGCAGTTTAACAGGACAGCCCCAGCATTTT
CDR3aa: CASSLTGQPQHF

abundance: .
d_gene: .
j_gene: TRBJ2-3
v_gene: TRBV28
CDR3nt: TGTGCCAGCAGTTTTCTCGACAGTGGGCAGTATTTT
CDR3aa: CASSFLDSGQYF

abundance: .
d_gene: .
j_gene: TRBJ2-2
v_gene: TRBV7-2
CDR3nt: TGTGCCAGCAGCTCGGACAGCCGGGGCGGGGAGCTGTTTTTT
CDR3aa: CASSSDSRGGELFF

abundance: once
d_gene: TRBD1
j_gene: TRBJ2-3
v_gene: TRBV7-9
CDR3nt: TGTGCCAGCAGCGCCCCCGGGACAGGGGGCACAGATACGCAGTATTTT
CDR3aa: CASSAPGTGGTDTQYF

abundance: once
d_gene: .
j_gene: TRBJ2-7
v_gene: TRBV11-2
CDR3nt: TGTGCCAGCAGCGTGACCTACGAGCAGTACTTC
CDR3aa: CASSVTYEQYF

abundance: .
d_gene: .
j_gene: TRBJ1-1
v_gene: TRBV7-3
CDR3nt: TGTGCCAGCAGCCCAAACCCGGGCCACGACACTGAAGCTTTCTTT
CDR3aa: CASSPNPGHDTEAFF

abundance: .
d_gene: TRBD1
j_gene: TRBJ1-1
v_gene: TRBV15
CDR3nt: TGTGCCACCAGCAGAACTACAGGGGTGACTGAAGCTTTCTTT
CDR3aa: CATSRTTGVTEAFF

abundance: .
d_gene: .
j_gene: TRBJ1-5
v_gene: TRBV6-1
CDR3nt: TGTGCCAGCAGTGAATCGGGGCGGCAGCCCCAGCATTTT
CDR3aa: CASSESGRQPQHF

abundance: once
d_gene: .
j_gene: TRBJ1-2
v_gene: TRBV27
CDR3nt: TGTGCCAGCAGTTCCTCTTGGACGGAGGGCTACACCTTC
CDR3aa: CASSSSWTEGYTF

abundance: .
d_gene: TRBD1
j_gene: TRBJ2-5
v_gene: TRBV19
CDR3nt: TGTGCCAGTAGTTACAGGGGTTTTGAAGAGACCCAGTACTTC
CDR3aa: CASSYRGFEETQYF

abundance: once
d_gene: .
j_gene: TRBJ2-2
v_gene: TRBV5-4
CDR3nt: TGTGCCAGCAGCTCCTGGGGCAGGGTCACCGGGGAGCTGTTTTTT
CDR3aa: CASSSWGRVTGELFF

abundance: .
d_gene: TRBD1
j_gene: TRBJ1-3
v_gene: TRBV28
CDR3nt: TGTGCCAGCTCTCAGGGACAGGGAAACACCATATATTTT
CDR3aa: CASSQGQGNTIYF

abundance: .
d_gene: .
j_gene: TRBJ1-2
v_gene: TRBV7-2
CDR3nt: TGTGCCAGCAGCTTGGACAGTCGGGGCTACACCTTC
CDR3aa: CASSLDSRGYTF

abundance: .
d_gene: .
j_gene: TRBJ1-1
v_gene: TRBV19
CDR3nt: TGTGCCAGTAGTGAACAGGCAGTGAACACTGAAGCTTTCTTT
CDR3aa: CASSEQAVNTEAFF

abundance: .
d_gene: TRBD2
j_gene: TRBJ2-5
v_gene: TRBV25-1
CDR3nt: TGTGCCAGCAGTGAATTTGCGGGGAGGGAGTCGCAAGAGACCCAGTACTTC
CDR3aa: CASSEFAGRESQETQYF

abundance: .
d_gene: TRBD2
j_gene: TRBJ2-2
v_gene: TRBV5-4
CDR3nt: TGTGCCAGCAGCAATAGCGGGACCGGCACCGGGGAGCTGTTTTTT
CDR3aa: CASSNSGTGTGELFF

abundance: .
d_gene: .
j_gene: TRBJ2-7
v_gene: TRBV5-6
CDR3nt: TGTGCCAGCAGCCCGGAGGTGTCAACTCGCGAGCAGTACTTC
CDR3aa: CASSPEVSTREQYF

abundance: .
d_gene: TRBD1
j_gene: TRBJ1-3
v_gene: TRBV4-1
CDR3nt: TGCGCCAGCAGCCGTAGAGAGGGGGCAAATTCTGGAAACACCATATATTTT
CDR3aa: CASSRREGANSGNTIYF

abundance: .
d_gene: TRBD2
j_gene: TRBJ2-1
v_gene: TRBV7-2
CDR3nt: TGTGCCAGCAGCCCGGGCGCGGGGCGCGGAGCGGGATCACCTGAGCAGTTCTTC
CDR3aa: CASSPGAGRGAGSPEQFF

abundance: .
d_gene: .
j_gene: TRBJ1-1
v_gene: TRBV15
CDR3nt: TGTGCCACCAGCAGATGGACCGTCGGCGACACTGAAGCTTTCTTT
CDR3aa: CATSRWTVGDTEAFF

abundance: .
d_gene: .
j_gene: TRBJ1-5
v_gene: TRBV18
CDR3nt: TGTGCCAGCTCGTACAGCAATCAGCCCCAGCATTTT
CDR3aa: CASSYSNQPQHF

abundance: .
d_gene: .
j_gene: TRBJ1-1
v_gene: TRBV28
CDR3nt: TGTGCCAGCAGTTTACGGGGGCTGGTCACTGAAGCTTTCTTT
CDR3aa: CASSLRGLVTEAFF

abundance: .
d_gene: .
j_gene: TRBJ1-2
v_gene: TRBV11-2
CDR3nt: TGTGCCAGCAGCTTACACGTCGAGGGCTATGGCTACACCTTC
CDR3aa: CASSLHVEGYGYTF

abundance: .
d_gene: .
j_gene: TRBJ2-1
v_gene: TRBV11-2
CDR3nt: TGTGCCAGCAGCCGCGGACAGAACGGTGAGCAGTTCTTC
CDR3aa: CASSRGQNGEQFF

abundance: once
d_gene: .
j_gene: TRBJ1-2
v_gene: TRBV28
CDR3nt: TGTGCCAGCAGTTTACCAGGGGAGGATGGCTACACCTTC
CDR3aa: CASSLPGEDGYTF

abundance: .
d_gene: .
j_gene: TRBJ2-7
v_gene: TRBV5-8
CDR3nt: TGTGCCAGCACCCACCCTCCTCGTATGCCAACCTACGAGCAGTACTTC
CDR3aa: CASTHPPRMPTYEQYF

abundance: .
d_gene: .
j_gene: TRBJ1-2
v_gene: TRBV10-3
CDR3nt: TGTGCCACCGATGGGGGGACTATTAACTATGGCTACACCTTC
CDR3aa: CATDGGTINYGYTF

abundance: .
d_gene: .
j_gene: TRBJ2-1
v_gene: TRBV19
CDR3nt: TGTGCCAGTAGTATAGGGAGCAACTCCTACAATGAGCAGTTCTTC
CDR3aa: CASSIGSNSYNEQFF

abundance: .
d_gene: TRBD1
j_gene: TRBJ2-7
v_gene: TRBV4-2
CDR3nt: TGTGCCAGCAGCCAAGATATTCGGGACAGCTCCTACGAGCAGTACTTC
CDR3aa: CASSQDIRDSSYEQYF

abundance: few
d_gene: .
j_gene: TRBJ1-1
v_gene: TRBV7-9
CDR3nt: TGTGCCAGCAGCTTAGCGACAGTAAACACTGAAGCTTTCTTT
CDR3aa: CASSLATVNTEAFF

abundance: .
d_gene: TRBD1
j_gene: TRBJ2-7
v_gene: TRBV18
CDR3nt: TGTGCCAGCTCACCGGGACAGGACTACGAGCAGTACTTC
CDR3aa: CASSPGQDYEQYF

abundance: .
d_gene: .
j_gene: TRBJ1-1
v_gene: TRBV7-9
CDR3nt: TGTGCCAGCACCGCCGGCAGGACTCTTGGGTACACTGAAGCTTTCTTT
CDR3aa: CASTAGRTLGYTEAFF

abundance: .
d_gene: .
j_gene: TRBJ2-1
v_gene: TRBV6-5
CDR3nt: TGTGCCAGCAGTTCCCACTATCCCCCCTACAATGAGCAGTTCTTC
CDR3aa: CASSSHYPPYNEQFF

abundance: .
d_gene: .
j_gene: TRBJ2-3
v_gene: TRBV15
CDR3nt: TGTGCCACCAGCAGAGATCCAGGGAGCACAGATACGCAGTATTTT
CDR3aa: CATSRDPGSTDTQYF

abundance: once
d_gene: .
j_gene: TRBJ2-6
v_gene: TRBV7-7
CDR3nt: TGTGCCAGCAGCTTTAATGTTGGGGCCAACGTCCTGACTTTC
CDR3aa: CASSFNVGANVLTF

abundance: once
d_gene: .
j_gene: TRBJ2-7
v_gene: TRBV18
CDR3nt: TGTGCCAGCTCACTGACAGACTCCTACGAGCAGTACTTC
CDR3aa: CASSLTDSYEQYF

abundance: .
d_gene: .
j_gene: TRBJ2-7
v_gene: TRBV2
CDR3nt: TGTGCCAGCAGTGGGGACTTTACCTACGAGCAGTACTTC
CDR3aa: CASSGDFTYEQYF

abundance: .
d_gene: .
j_gene: TRBJ1-1
v_gene: TRBV6-6
CDR3nt: TGTGCCAGCACCCAGGGGCGCGGCACTGAAGCTTTCTTT
CDR3aa: CASTQGRGTEAFF

abundance: .
d_gene: TRBD2
j_gene: TRBJ2-1
v_gene: TRBV4-1
CDR3nt: TGCGCCACCAGACGGGGGACTAGCGGCATCAATGAGCAGTTCTTC
CDR3aa: CATRRGTSGINEQFF

abundance: .
d_gene: .
j_gene: TRBJ2-2
v_gene: TRBV19
CDR3nt: TGTGCCAGTAGATATCTAGCTGCAACAACCGGGGAGCTGTTTTTT
CDR3aa: CASRYLAATTGELFF

abundance: .
d_gene: TRBD1
j_gene: TRBJ2-2
v_gene: TRBV5-1
CDR3nt: TGCGCCAGCAGCCTCCAGGGACAGGGGACCGGGGAGCTGTTTTTT
CDR3aa: CASSLQGQGTGELFF

abundance: .
d_gene: TRBD1
j_gene: TRBJ1-4
v_gene: TRBV25-1
CDR3nt: TGTGCCAGCAGTCCCTGGACAGGGTTTGAAAAACTGTTTTTT
CDR3aa: CASSPWTGFEKLFF

abundance: .
d_gene: TRBD2
j_gene: TRBJ2-3
v_gene: TRBV6-5
CDR3nt: TGTGCCAGCAGCTCCGGACTAGCGGCAGATACGCAGTATTTT
CDR3aa: CASSSGLAADTQYF

abundance: .
d_gene: .
j_gene: TRBJ2-6
v_gene: TRBV7-3
CDR3nt: TGTGCCAGCAGCCCTCCGGCCTCTGGGGCCAACGTCCTGACTTTC
CDR3aa: CASSPPASGANVLTF

abundance: .
d_gene: .
j_gene: TRBJ2-5
v_gene: TRBV2
CDR3nt: TGTGCCAGCAGTCGGATCCAAGAGACCCAGTACTTC
CDR3aa: CASSRIQETQYF

abundance: .
d_gene: TRBD1
j_gene: TRBJ2-7
v_gene: TRBV6-6
CDR3nt: TGTGCCAGCAGTTTGGACAGGGCGACCTACGAGCAGTACTTC
CDR3aa: CASSLDRATYEQYF

abundance: .
d_gene: .
j_gene: TRBJ2-5
v_gene: TRBV7-9
CDR3nt: TGTGCCAGCAGCTTAGACGGGAGAAGCACAGAGACCCAGTACTTC
CDR3aa: CASSLDGRSTETQYF

abundance: .
d_gene: .
j_gene: TRBJ1-2
v_gene: TRBV27
CDR3nt: TGTGCCAGCAGTTTATCTGCGGGGCCGTTCGAGGGAAACTATGGCTACACCTTC
CDR3aa: CASSLSAGPFEGNYGYTF

abundance: once
d_gene: .
j_gene: TRBJ1-1
v_gene: TRBV7-9
CDR3nt: TGTGCCAGCAGCCCCAGGGAGAACACTGAAGCTTTCTTT
CDR3aa: CASSPRENTEAFF

abundance: .
d_gene: TRBD1
j_gene: TRBJ2-7
v_gene: TRBV29-1
CDR3nt: TGCAGCGTTGAACCCGACAGGGGGGTCTACGAGCAGTACTTC
CDR3aa: CSVEPDRGVYEQYF

abundance: .
d_gene: TRBD2
j_gene: TRBJ2-7
v_gene: TRBV2
CDR3nt: TGTGCCAGCAGTGAGCACGGGGGGGGACTACCCCTGTACTTC
CDR3aa: CASSEHGGGLPLYF

abundance: .
d_gene: TRBD2
j_gene: TRBJ2-5
v_gene: TRBV2
CDR3nt: TGTGCCAGCAGTCTCGCCGGGGGGATCCAAGAGACCCAGTACTTC
CDR3aa: CASSLAGGIQETQYF

abundance: .
d_gene: .
j_gene: TRBJ1-6
v_gene: TRBV11-1
CDR3nt: TGTGCCAGCGGGACGTTGCCCGGGGGCAAGTCACCCCTCCACTTT
CDR3aa: CASGTLPGGKSPLHF

abundance: .
d_gene: TRBD2
j_gene: TRBJ2-1
v_gene: TRBV5-1
CDR3nt: TGCGCCAGCAGCTTCGGACTAGCGGCTGGTAAGATGAATGAGCAGTTCTTC
CDR3aa: CASSFGLAAGKMNEQFF

abundance: .
d_gene: .
j_gene: TRBJ1-1
v_gene: TRBV10-2
CDR3nt: TGCGCCAGCAGTGGGGGGCCGAACACTGAAGCTTTCTTT
CDR3aa: CASSGGPNTEAFF